A selection of T cell receptor beta chains follows, all from one sample in a study of blood T cell repertoires in COVID-19. Clones were sequenced by immunoSEQ multiplex PCR, and TCRdb holds only the in-frame ones, with some missing. The sample includes about 230,000 clones, approximately 84% of them seen just once. Sequencing used peripheral blood. Source of these receptors: an elderly woman with acute or convalescent COVID-19. Both conserved end residues are part of each CDR3. The D gene is left open where the match is weak. Only part of the rows carry a size: once, few, many, or a class if the clone is expanded.

>TRBV6-5|.|14|TRBD1|TRBJ2-2
TGTGCCAGCAGGGCGACAGGGTCGGCCGGGGAGCTGTTTTTT
CASRATGSAGELFF
>TRBV5-1|.|12|.|TRBJ2-7
TGCGCCAGCAGCTTGGCCCAGAACGAGCAGTACTTC
CASSLAQNEQYF
>TRBV7-2|few|13|.|TRBJ2-5
TGTGCCAGCAGCAAAAGCAGGGAAGAGACCCAGTACTTC
CASSKSREETQYF
>TRBV7-8|.|15|.|TRBJ1-5
TGTGCCAGCAGCGAATGGGGGGGCGGCAATCAGCCCCAGCATTTT
CASSEWGGGNQPQHF
>TRBV4-2|.|16|.|TRBJ2-5
TGTGCCAGCAGCCAAACCCGGGATTACAACCCAGAGACCCAGTACTTC
CASSQTRDYNPETQYF
>TRBV5-8|few|14|.|TRBJ1-1
TGTGCCAGCAGCTTGGCTTGGGGGGGTGCTGAAGCTTTCTTT
CASSLAWGGAEAFF
>TRBV5-1|.|14|TRBD1|TRBJ1-4
TGCGCCAGCAGGGTGACAGGGGATAATGAAAAACTGTTTTTT
CASRVTGDNEKLFF
>TRBV18|.|14|.|TRBJ1-2
TGTGCCAGCTCAAATTCTCTAGTTAACTATGGCTACACCTTC
CASSNSLVNYGYTF
>TRBV3-1/TRBV3-2|.|16|TRBD1|TRBJ2-5
TGTGCCAGCAGCCAAGCGGGACAGGGTTACGGAGAGACCCAGTACTTC
CASSQAGQGYGETQYF
>TRBV5-4|.|14|TRBD1|TRBJ1-2
TGTGCCAGCAGCCCGACAGGGTCCGGTTATGGCTACACCTTC
CASSPTGSGYGYTF
>TRBV5-1|few|14|TRBD1|TRBJ1-5
TGCGCCAGCAGCTTCGGAGACAGGGATCAGCCCCAGCATTTT
CASSFGDRDQPQHF
>TRBV18|.|16|TRBD1|TRBJ1-2
TGTGCCAGCTCACCAAATCCCGGACAGGGTTACTATGGCTACACCTTC
CASSPNPGQGYYGYTF
>TRBV2|few|15|.|TRBJ2-2
TGTGCCAGCAGATTCTCAGGACAGTACACCGGGGAGCTGTTTTTT
CASRFSGQYTGELFF
>TRBV18|.|20|TRBD2|TRBJ2-1
TGTGCCAGCTCACCAACCTGGCTAGCGGGAGAGTCGAGCTCCTACAATGAGCAGTTCTTC
CASSPTWLAGESSSYNEQFF
>TRBV19|.|16|TRBD2|TRBJ2-1
TGTGCCAGTAGTATCTCGGGGACTAGCGGGTTCGATGAGCAGTTCTTC
CASSISGTSGFDEQFF
>TRBV28|.|15|TRBD1|TRBJ2-2
TGTGCCAGCAGTTTGGACAGGGGGCAAACCGGGGAGCTGTTTTTT
CASSLDRGQTGELFF
>TRBV15|.|14|TRBD1|TRBJ1-2
TGTGCCACCAGCAGAGCGGACAGGGGAGGCGGCTACACCTTC
CATSRADRGGGYTF
>TRBV5-6|.|14|TRBD1|TRBJ1-2
TGTGCCAGCAGCCCAGGGGGCGGGAGCTATGGCTACACCTTC
CASSPGGGSYGYTF
>TRBV12-3/TRBV12-4|.|13|TRBD1|TRBJ1-2
TGTGCCAGCAGTGACCCGACAGGGGGTGGCTACACCTTC
CASSDPTGGGYTF
>TRBV6-5|.|16|.|TRBJ1-6
TGTGCCAGCAGTTACGGAAGGAGAAATGGGAATTCACCCCTCCACTTT
CASSYGRRNGNSPLHF
>TRBV7-9|.|15|.|TRBJ1-6
TGTGCCAGCAGCTTAGCGCAGGGTACGGTTTCACCCCTCCACTTT
CASSLAQGTVSPLHF
>TRBV5-5|once|16|TRBD1|TRBJ1-4
TGTGCCAGCAGCCGCTGGGGTGGGACAGGGGACCCCAAACTGTTTTTT
CASSRWGGTGDPKLFF
>TRBV19|.|15|.|TRBJ2-1
TGTGCCAGTAGTATTTTTGCGGGGGCCATCAATGAGCAGTTCTTC
CASSIFAGAINEQFF
>TRBV7-6|few|17|TRBD1|TRBJ2-6
TGTGCCAGCAGCTCACAGCAGGGGGCGAGTGGGGCCAACGTCCTGACTTTC
CASSSQQGASGANVLTF
>TRBV19|.|14|.|TRBJ2-7
TGTGCCAGTAGCGTAGACCACTCGGGGTACGAGCAGTACTTC
CASSVDHSGYEQYF
>TRBV6-6|few|16|.|TRBJ1-4
TGTGCCAGCAGTTACTCGAAGGGAGGGGGAGATGAAAAACTGTTTTTT
CASSYSKGGGDEKLFF
>TRBV7-9|once|13|.|TRBJ2-7
TGTGCCAGCAGCTTAGGTAGGGGATACGAGCAGTACTTC
CASSLGRGYEQYF
>TRBV10-2|few|14|.|TRBJ1-5
TGCGCCAGCAGTTTTGCGGAACCCAATCAGCCCCAGCATTTT
CASSFAEPNQPQHF
>TRBV5-1|.|15|.|TRBJ2-2
TGCGCCAGCAGGCCTCCGGGACAGAACACCGGGGAGCTGTTTTTT
CASRPPGQNTGELFF
>TRBV18|.|17|TRBD1|TRBJ2-2
TGTGCCAGCTCACCACCGAAACAGGGGGCGCAGAACGGGGAGCTGTTTTTT
CASSPPKQGAQNGELFF
>TRBV4-1|.|16|TRBD1|TRBJ2-3
TGCGCCAGCAGCCAACATGACAGGGGGCGTGAAGATACGCAGTATTTT
CASSQHDRGREDTQYF
>TRBV5-1|few|15|.|TRBJ2-2
TGCGCCAGCAGCTTCAGGGCCGCGAACACCGGGGAGCTGTTTTTT
CASSFRAANTGELFF
>TRBV28|.|16|.|TRBJ1-1
TGTGCCAGCAGTTTAATGGGGGGGGCGGGCGTCACTGAAGCTTTCTTT
CASSLMGGAGVTEAFF
>TRBV5-8|.|17|TRBD1|TRBJ1-1
TGTGCCAGCAGCCCAAGGGACAGGGGGCTTGGGTACACTGAAGCTTTCTTT
CASSPRDRGLGYTEAFF
>TRBV7-8|.|15|.|TRBJ2-7
TGTGCCAGCAGCGTACAGCAACCCGGCTCCTACGAGCAGTACTTC
CASSVQQPGSYEQYF
>TRBV5-4|once|16|TRBD1|TRBJ1-4
TGTGCCAGCAGCAAGGGACAGGGCTTAACTAATGAAAAACTGTTTTTT
CASSKGQGLTNEKLFF
>TRBV27|.|17|TRBD1|TRBJ2-7
TGTGCCAGCAGTTTTAATTTTAGGACAGGGGGTCCGAACGAGCAGTACTTC
CASSFNFRTGGPNEQYF
>TRBV21-1|.|16|.|TRBJ2-2
TGTGCCAGACTTAACCGGGACAGGGTGAACACCGGGGAGCTGTTTTTT
CARLNRDRVNTGELFF
>TRBV6-5|once|14|.|TRBJ1-1
TGTGCCAGCAGGGCCGACGGGCGGGGAACTGAAGCTTTCTTT
CASRADGRGTEAFF
>TRBV5-1|.|13|.|TRBJ1-2
TGCGCCAGCAGCTTGGACAGTCACTATGGCTACACCTTC
CASSLDSHYGYTF
>TRBV18|.|13|.|TRBJ1-1
TGTGCCAGCTCACCTCGGGGGGAAGGTGAAGCTTTCTTT
CASSPRGEGEAFF
>TRBV30|.|13|.|TRBJ2-2
TGTGCCTGGAGTCGGACAGAGCCCGGGGAGCTGTTTTTT
CAWSRTEPGELFF
>TRBV3-1/TRBV3-2|.|15|TRBD1|TRBJ1-5
TGTGCCAGCAGCCCAACGACAGGGGAGATGCAGCCCCAGCATTTT
CASSPTTGEMQPQHF
>TRBV30|.|15|TRBD1|TRBJ1-4
TGTGCCTGGAGTCAACCCTCGGGACAGGGGGAAAAACTGTTTTTT
CAWSQPSGQGEKLFF
>TRBV5-8|.|14|TRBD2|TRBJ2-2
TGTGCCAGCAGCTTAGCGGGGTCCACCGGGGAGCTGTTTTTT
CASSLAGSTGELFF
>TRBV6-1|.|15|TRBD1|TRBJ1-5
TGTGCCAGCAGTGATTCTGGACAGGGCACCCAGCCCCAGCATTTT
CASSDSGQGTQPQHF
>TRBV18|.|16|.|TRBJ1-1
TGTGCCAGCTCACCCTATATCTGGCAGGAGAACACTGAAGCTTTCTTT
CASSPYIWQENTEAFF
>TRBV19|.|14|TRBD1|TRBJ1-2
TGTGCCAGCTTTACAGGGGGCGGTCTCTATGGCTACACCTTC
CASFTGGGLYGYTF
>TRBV11-1|.|14|.|TRBJ2-5
TGTGCCAGCAGCTTATCGTACACACAAGAGACCCAGTACTTC
CASSLSYTQETQYF
>TRBV6-4|.|14|TRBD1|TRBJ2-7
TGTGCCAGCAGGGCCTGGACAGGGGCCTACGAGCAGTACTTC
CASRAWTGAYEQYF
>TRBV5-5|.|16|TRBD1|TRBJ1-4
TGTGCCAGCAGCCGGACAGGGGGTGCAACTAATGAAAAACTGTTTTTT
CASSRTGGATNEKLFF
>TRBV20-1|.|14|TRBD2|TRBJ2-7
TGCAGTGCTAGTTCGGCGGGAGAGCGGAACGAGCAGTACTTC
CSASSAGERNEQYF
>TRBV5-1|.|16|TRBD2|TRBJ2-1
TGCGCCAGCAGCTACGGACTAGCGGGGGCCCCTAATGAGCAGTTCTTC
CASSYGLAGAPNEQFF
>TRBV7-9|.|14|.|TRBJ2-7
TGTGCCAGCAGCTTAGTGCAGGTGCCCTACGAGCAGTACTTC
CASSLVQVPYEQYF
>TRBV18|.|16|.|TRBJ2-5
TGTGCCAGCTCTCCACCTAATCGGATAGAGAGGGAGACCCAGTACTTC
CASSPPNRIERETQYF
>TRBV28|.|17|.|TRBJ2-7
TGTGCCAGCAGTTTAGAGAGGGGCAGGGGGGTCTCCTACGAGCAGTACTTC
CASSLERGRGVSYEQYF
>TRBV10-1|.|13|.|TRBJ1-2
TGCGCCAGCAGTGAGTCGCGGGAATATGGCTACACCTTC
CASSESREYGYTF